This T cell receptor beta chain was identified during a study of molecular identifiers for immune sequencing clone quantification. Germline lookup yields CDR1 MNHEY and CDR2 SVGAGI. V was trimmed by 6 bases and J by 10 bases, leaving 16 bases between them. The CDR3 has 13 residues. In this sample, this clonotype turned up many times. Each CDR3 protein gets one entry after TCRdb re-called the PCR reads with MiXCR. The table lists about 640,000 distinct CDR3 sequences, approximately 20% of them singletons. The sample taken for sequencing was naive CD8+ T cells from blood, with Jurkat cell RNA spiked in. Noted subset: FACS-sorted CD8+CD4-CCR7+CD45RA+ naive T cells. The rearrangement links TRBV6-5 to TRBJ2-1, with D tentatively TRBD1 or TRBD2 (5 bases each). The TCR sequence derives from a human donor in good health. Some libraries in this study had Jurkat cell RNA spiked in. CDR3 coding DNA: TGTGCCAGCAGAGGGGACCCCCCGAAGGAGCAGTTCTTC. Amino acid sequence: CASRGDPPKEQFF.